This is a list of T cell receptor beta chains from one sample in a study of identical twins. MiXCR, run by TCRdb on the 5' RACE reads, gives a single entry per CDR3 protein. The table records a few hundred thousand distinct CDR3 sequences, under 20% of them present only once. The sequenced material came from naive T cells sorted from blood. The receptors come from a man in his fifties in good health. Both conserved end residues are part of each CDR3. Each record gives: D gene, V gene, CDR3 protein. D genes are given only for firm matches.

NA,TRBV7-8,CASSLSKGGYEQYF
NA,TRBV29-1,CSVDVRTGTIFGGRINEQFF
TRBD1,TRBV5-5,CASSGGTGGYGYTF
NA,TRBV4-1,CASSQKGDSNQPQHF
NA,TRBV10-2,CASRAPGLSLGTGELFF
TRBD1,TRBV6-2/TRBV6-3,CASSQIPGQGVWSYNEQFF
NA,TRBV7-9,CASSSMSEQYF
NA,TRBV7-2,CASSLGITSTDTQYF
NA,TRBV6-1,CASSPLRNGRNEKLFF
TRBD2,TRBV7-9,CASSLGTSGGVEQYF
NA,TRBV5-1,CASRRPGQSGELFF
NA,TRBV20-1,CSAIKVEDTQYF
TRBD1,TRBV18,CASPPGQGRNEQFF
TRBD2,TRBV6-1,CASSPGLAGGGEQFF
NA,TRBV7-9,CASSMQSDTQYF
NA,TRBV5-1,CASSARRVTDTQYF
NA,TRBV20-1,CSARSAGGVDEQFF
NA,TRBV7-2,CASSFSSYGAVTGELFF
NA,TRBV7-2,CASSQGIGGAPQYF
TRBD1,TRBV6-5,CASSSRTGFSYTF
NA,TRBV7-8,CASSLDVGVKYEQYF
NA,TRBV15,CATSRGTGTEAFF
TRBD1,TRBV28,CASRTGQGDTGELFF
NA,TRBV5-1,CASSLANFDGTNEKLFF